This passage covers 32 T cell receptor beta chains from one sample sequenced in a study of cytomegalovirus exposure and HLA in healthy donors. The PCR ran on 60 Vbeta and 13 Jbeta primers. Using immunoSEQ multiplex PCR, the repertoire was profiled, and TCRdb retains in-frame clones only, with some absent. The table includes 95,000 to 150,000 clones, around 80% detected once. The sample comprised PBMCs. These receptors were collected from a man aged 25 to 40 in good health and CMV-seropositive.

The CDR3 region is CASSTRDRDANYGYTF. In DNA, the CDR3 is TGCGCCAGCAGCACACGGGACAGGGACGCTAACTATGGCTACACCTTC. V and J are TRBV5-1 and TRBJ1-2; 9 bases are shared with TRBD1. Trimming at V came to 4 bases and at J to 0 bases, leaving 7 bases not matched to a gene. CDR1 is SGHRS, CDR2 YFSETQ, per germline. This CDR3 spans 16 amino acids.

The J gene is TRBJ1-2, the V gene TRBV28; the match to TRBD1 covers 7 bases. Per the germline V gene, CDR1 is MDHEN and CDR2 is SYDVKM. This CDR3 spans 16 amino acids. J lost 1 base, V lost 5 bases, and 10 bases had no gene match. CDR3 region: CASSPSGDSHNYGYTF. In nucleotides, the CDR3 is TGTGCCAGCAGTCCCTCGGGGGACAGCCATAACTATGGCTACACCTTC.

The gene calls are TRBV2 and TRBJ2-3, with D possibly TRBD2 on 5 matching bases. Trimming left V 7 bases short and J 1 base short, with 12 bases between. This CDR3 contains 14 residues. Per germline, CDR1 SNHLY and CDR2 FYNNEI. The CDR3 region has the DNA TGTGCCAGCACCCAGAGGGATCGCACAGATACGCAGTATTTT. Translated, it gives CASTQRDRTDTQYF.

The chain recombines TRBV10-3 with TRBJ1-5; 12 positions match TRBD1. Germline loops: CDR1 ENHRY, CDR2 SYGVKD. J lost 7 bases, V lost 4 bases, and 5 bases had no gene match. This CDR3 comprises 15 residues. CDR3 sequence reads: CAISGGDRGRQPQHF. CDR3 sequence (DNA): TGTGCCATCAGTGGCGGGGACAGGGGGCGGCAGCCCCAGCATTTT.

CDR3 in DNA: TGTGCCAGCAGTTTGGGTCTGGGAGGCAATCAGCCCCAGCATTTT. The encoded protein is CASSLGLGGNQPQHF. The chain couples TRBV27 to TRBJ1-5; D call uncertain. The V gene's germline CDR1 is MNHEY and CDR2 SMNVEV (reference sequence). The CDR3 spans 15 residues. V was cut by 3 bases and J by 2 bases, with 11 bases left in between.

V is TRBV13 and J is TRBJ2-7; TRBD2 aligns across 7 bases. Losses at the gene ends were 5 bases for V and 0 bases for J; bases not matched to a gene: 4. Germline V gives CDR1 PRHDT, CDR2 FYEKMQ (reference sequence). The CDR3 is 14 residues long. The CDR3 DNA reads as TGTGCCAGCAGCCCCTCTAGCGGCTCCTACGAGCAGTACTTC. Amino acid sequence: CASSPSSGSYEQYF.

The chain joins TRBV5-1 to TRBJ1-3; 9 nucleotides line up with TRBD1. This CDR3 spans 16 amino acids. J lost 1 base, V lost 0 bases, and 2 bases had no gene match. Germline CDR1 is SGHRS and CDR2 is YFSETQ. CDR3 protein: CASSLDGQGSGNTIYF. The CDR3 coding sequence is TGCGCCAGCAGCTTGGACGGACAGGGGTCTGGAAACACCATATATTTT. The whole variable domain, filled in from reference TRBV5-1 and TRBJ1-3, reads KAGVTQTPRYLIKTRGQQVTLSCSPISGHRSVSWYQQTPGQGLQFLFEYFSETQRNKGNFPGRFSGRQFSNSRSEMNVSTLELGDSALYLCASSLDGQGSGNTIYFGEGSWLTVV.

The gene calls are TRBV20-1 and TRBJ1-2; D remains unclear. With 5 bases removed from V and 7 bases from J, the gap between germline ends came to 11 bases. Looked up from germline, CDR1 is DFQATT and CDR2 is SNEGSKA (reference sequence). This CDR3 comprises 11 residues. The CDR3 nucleotides are TGCAGTGCTTCAGGTTCCGGTGGCTACACCTTC. It specifies CSASGSGGYTF.

The chain has TRBV6-1 and TRBJ2-3; 12 bases are a match to TRBD2. Per germline, CDR1 MNHNS and CDR2 SASEGT. The V and J ends lost 3 bases and 5 bases, in that order; junction bases with no gene match: 6. The CDR3 sequence is 16 residues long. CDR3: CASSESSGRAIDTQYF. The CDR3 coding sequence is TGTGCCAGCAGTGAGTCTAGCGGGAGGGCCATAGATACGCAGTATTTT.

This clone was observed a few times. CDR3 protein: CAWSELAGRYNEQFF. CDR3 sequence (DNA): TGTGCCTGGAGTGAACTAGCGGGACGCTACAATGAGCAGTTCTTC. The chain links TRBV30 to TRBJ2-1; TRBD2 matches at 10 bases. Unmatched junction bases numbered 3, after V lost 1 base and J lost 3 bases. Per the germline V gene, CDR1 is GTSNPN and CDR2 is SVGIG (reference sequence). The CDR3 spans 15 residues.

The chain has TRBV10-1 and TRBJ2-7, with 11 bases identical to TRBD1. The CDR3 runs to 17 residues. Germline CDR1 WNHNN, CDR2 SYGVQD (reference sequence). The J segment lost 3 bases and the V segment lost 10 bases, leaving 17 bases of the junction unmatched. In nucleotides, the CDR3 is TGCGCCATCTGGACAGGGGGCTTCAGGGGCCAAGGCTACGAGCAGTACTTC. This sequence encodes CAIWTGGFRGQGYEQYF.

The V and J genes are TRBV5-5 and TRBJ2-7; 7 bases agree with TRBD2. The germline V gene has CDR1 SGHKS and CDR2 YYEKEE (reference sequence). The CDR3 covers 18 residues. Losses at the gene ends were 0 bases for V and 1 base for J; bases not matched to a gene: 13. The CDR3 protein is CASSLDESGKVFSYEQYF. CDR3 DNA: TGTGCCAGCAGCTTGGATGAAAGCGGGAAGGTTTTTTCCTACGAGCAGTACTTC.

The V gene is TRBV13, the J gene TRBJ1-1, with 7 bases aligning to TRBD1. The J segment lost 1 base and the V segment lost 2 bases, leaving 4 bases of the junction unmatched. Germline-derived CDR1 and CDR2 are PRHDT and FYEKMQ (reference sequence). The CDR3 has 15 residues. DNA for the CDR3: TGTGCCAGCAGCTTACTCTCAGGGGGGAACACTGAAGCTTTCTTT. It is translated as CASSLLSGGNTEAFF.

This clone appeared a few times. The junction differs from germline at one of its ends, possibly a read error. This chain uses TRBV7-7 with TRBJ2-7; 9 bases are a match to TRBD1. CDR3 size: 14 residues. Germline CDR1 is SSHAT and CDR2 is FNYEAQ (reference sequence). This CDR3 reads CASSPGQGTYEQYF. In DNA form, the CDR3 reads TGTGCTAGCAGCCCGGGACAGGGAACCTACGAGCAGTACTTC.

The V gene is TRBV6-6, the J gene TRBJ2-5, with 8 bases matching TRBD1. The V gene's germline CDR1 is MNHNY and CDR2 SVGAGI (reference sequence). The CDR3 sequence is 13 residues long. After removal of 7 bases from V and 5 bases from J, the junction contained 6 bases not matched to a gene. For the CDR3, the DNA is TGTGCCAGCACACCGGGACAGGTGGAGACCCAGTACTTC. It encodes CASTPGQVETQYF.

The rearrangement joins TRBV5-1 to TRBJ2-1, with D maybe TRBD2 (5 bases). Germline loops: CDR1 SGHRS, CDR2 YFSETQ. Deletions cut 4 bases from V and 3 bases from J, with 14 bases between. There are 15 residues in the CDR3. The CDR3 nucleotides read TGCGCCAGCAGCATCCGGACGGGAAACTACAATGAGCAGTTCTTC. Translating it yields CASSIRTGNYNEQFF.

The chain carries TRBV5-4 and TRBJ2-3; 7 bases are a match to TRBD2. V lost 1 base to trimming and J lost 3 bases; unmatched junction nucleotides: 5. Germline-derived CDR1 and CDR2 are SGHNT and YYREEE (reference sequence). The CDR3 has 15 amino acids. The CDR3 here is CASSLRRESTDTQYF. DNA of the CDR3: TGTGCCAGCAGCTTGCGGCGGGAGTCGACAGATACGCAGTATTTT.

The chain joins TRBV27 to TRBJ1-1; D gene unclear. The V and J ends lost 7 bases and 4 bases respectively, with 13 bases between them. The length of the CDR3 is 13 residues. The germline CDR1 and CDR2 sequences are MNHEY and SMNVEV (reference sequence). CDR3 region: CASTNRGLTEAFF. In DNA form, the CDR3 reads TGTGCCAGCACCAACCGGGGTCTCACTGAAGCTTTCTTT.

This chain joins TRBV6-5 and TRBJ2-7; 9 nucleotides agree with TRBD1. Germline-derived CDR1 and CDR2 are MNHEY and SVGAGI. Trimming at V came to 4 bases and at J to 7 bases, leaving 8 bases not matched to a gene. The CDR3 loop spans 14 amino acids. The CDR3 nucleotides read TGTGCCAGCAGTTGGGACAATGACAGGGGGGAGCAGTACTTC. Amino acids: CASSWDNDRGEQYF.

The V and J genes are TRBV5-1 and TRBJ2-7, with TRBD1 as a possible D gene (6 bases). Trimming removed 4 bases at V and 6 bases at J, with 11 bases between. The CDR3 loop spans 12 amino acids. Germline V CDR1 and CDR2: SGHRS, YFSETQ. The CDR3 protein is CASSTGQFEQYF. The DNA for the CDR3 is TGCGCCAGCAGCACCGGACAGTTCGAGCAGTACTTC.

The V and J genes are TRBV4-3 and TRBJ1-2; 8 bases map to TRBD1. V lost 2 bases, J lost 7 bases, and 6 bases stayed unmatched. The CDR3 spans 14 residues. In germline, CDR1 is LGHNA, CDR2 YSLEER. For the CDR3, the DNA is TGCGCCAGCAGCCAATCGACAGGGGCCGGTGGCTACACCTTC. This codes for CASSQSTGAGGYTF.

The chain couples TRBV7-2 to TRBJ2-1, with TRBD2 matching 10 bases. Trimming cost V 6 bases and J 7 bases; bases outside gene matches: 9. Germline loops: CDR1 SGHTA, CDR2 FQGNSA. CDR3 length: 15 amino acids. The CDR3: CASRLDSGRRNEQFF. DNA for the CDR3: TGTGCCAGCAGGCTCGATAGCGGGAGGCGGAATGAGCAGTTCTTC.

CDR3 residues: CASSSGTGDSRYNEQFF. The CDR3, as DNA: TGTGCCAGCAGTTCTGGGACAGGGGATTCACGCTACAATGAGCAGTTCTTC. The rearrangement links TRBV27 to TRBJ2-1; 10 nucleotides agree with TRBD1. V shed 4 bases, J shed 3 bases, and the junction held 9 bases outside the gene matches. The CDR3 has 17 amino acids. Germline V lookup: CDR1 MNHEY, CDR2 SMNVEV (reference sequence).

V and J are TRBV7-6 and TRBJ1-1; maybe TRBD1 (6 bases). The CDR3 consists of 13 residues. The germline V and J ends were trimmed by 5 bases and 1 base, with 8 bases remaining between them. The germline gives CDR1 SGHVS, CDR2 FNYEAQ. Here the CDR3 DNA reads TGTGCCAGCAGCCGACAGGAGAACACTGAAGCTTTCTTT. Translated, it gives CASSRQENTEAFF.

The chain joins TRBV2 to TRBJ1-4; D gene uncertain. CDR3 size: 14 residues. The germline CDR1 and CDR2 sequences are SNHLY and FYNNEI. V lost 8 bases, J lost 0 bases, and 10 bases lay in between. CDR3 loop: CASGGGTTNEKLFF. Here the CDR3 DNA reads TGTGCCAGCGGCGGCGGGACAACTAATGAAAAACTGTTTTTT.

The V gene is TRBV7-9, the J gene TRBJ1-1; unclear D gene. The CDR3 has 16 amino acids. Trimming left V 1 base short and J 0 bases short, with 12 bases between. Germline values: CDR1 SEHNR, CDR2 FQNEAQ (reference sequence). The CDR3 loop is CASSLVAGSMNTEAFF. CDR3 DNA: TGTGCCAGCAGCTTAGTGGCGGGGAGCATGAACACTGAAGCTTTCTTT.

The chain employs TRBV28 and TRBJ2-7; TRBD1 matches at 8 bases. Germline V lookup: CDR1 MDHEN, CDR2 SYDVKM. The length of the CDR3 is 14 residues. Germline trimming cut 4 bases from V and 2 bases from J; bases unmatched to any gene: 4. CDR3 sequence (DNA): TGTGCCAGCAGTTCGGGACAGGACCCCTACGAGCAGTACTTC. Amino acid sequence: CASSSGQDPYEQYF.

The chain uses TRBV6-5 and TRBJ1-2; D call uncertain. The germline gives CDR1 MNHEY, CDR2 SVGAGI. This CDR3 comprises 14 residues. V lost 0 bases to trimming and J lost 0 bases, with 5 bases between them. CDR3 sequence (DNA): TGTGCCAGCAGTTACTCGTCAGCTAACTATGGCTACACCTTC. Its translation is CASSYSSANYGYTF.

This clone was seen more than once but under ten times. The J gene is TRBJ2-1, the V gene TRBV29-1, with 8 positions matching TRBD2. Germline CDR1 reads SQVTM; CDR2 reads ANQGSEA. Trimming removed 6 bases from V and 0 bases from J; junction bases left unmatched: 13. The CDR3 contains 17 residues. CDR3 sequence: CSVGGLASGGSYNEQFF. CDR3 sequence (DNA): TGCAGCGTGGGAGGACTAGCCTCGGGGGGCTCCTACAATGAGCAGTTCTTC.

The CDR3 nucleotides read TGTGCCAGCAGCCTTAACGCGGGGCTATATGAAAAACTGTTTTTT. This codes for CASSLNAGLYEKLFF. The rearrangement links TRBV28 to TRBJ1-4; maybe TRBD1 (5 bases). Trimming removed 6 bases from V and 6 bases from J, with 17 bases in between. The CDR3 is made up of 15 amino acids. The germline V gene encodes CDR1 MDHEN and CDR2 SYDVKM.

This clone was picked up one time. CDR3 DNA: TGCGCCAGCAGCTCGGAGGGGGCAACGGGAAACACCATATATTTT. It specifies CASSSEGATGNTIYF. The rearrangement joins TRBV5-1 to TRBJ1-3; 7 nucleotides match TRBD1. V lost 3 bases and J lost 4; bases outside the gene matches: 7. Per germline, CDR1 SGHRS and CDR2 YFSETQ. CDR3 length: 15 residues.

This chain uses TRBV28 with TRBJ2-3, with 7 bases that match TRBD1. Per the germline V gene, CDR1 is MDHEN and CDR2 is SYDVKM. The J segment lost 0 bases and the V segment lost 7 bases, leaving 16 bases of the junction unmatched. This CDR3 is built from 18 residues. CDR3 sequence: CASTVRTGGLLSTDTQYF. CDR3 nucleotide sequence: TGTGCCAGCACAGTAAGGACAGGTGGCCTCCTTAGCACAGATACGCAGTATTTT.